A single sample gave rise to the 22 T cell receptor beta chains below, sequenced in a study of cytomegalovirus exposure and HLA in healthy donors. Primers included in the PCR were 60 Vbeta and 13 Jbeta primers. Clones were sequenced by immunoSEQ multiplex PCR, and TCRdb holds only the in-frame ones, with some missing. The table shows about 170,000 clones, with approximately 72% occurring only once. The specimen sequenced was PBMCs. These receptors came from a middle-aged man in good health and CMV-seropositive.

In this sample, this clone turned up a few times. At one of its ends the junction is not consistent with the germline gene, which may arise from a read error. This chain joins TRBV4-1 and TRBJ2-3; 14 bases are a match to TRBD2. The CDR3 covers 16 residues. Germline V lookup: CDR1 MGHRA, CDR2 YSYEKL. CDR3 DNA sequence: TGTGCCAGCAGCCCGACTAGCGGGGGGGGAGCAGATACGCAGTATTTT. Its translation is CASSPTSGGGADTQYF.

The J gene is TRBJ1-3, the V gene TRBV23-1; tentative D call: TRBD1 (6 bases). TRBV23-1 is treated as an ORF (open reading frame) with a function not yet certain. V was trimmed by 8 bases and J by 0 bases, leaving 26 bases between them. The CDR3 has 19 residues. The CDR3 nucleotides are TGCGCCAGCCCTGCACCGAGAAATCCCCGGGACAACTCTGGAAACACCATATATTTT. It codes for CASPAPRNPRDNSGNTIYF.

The rearrangement joins TRBV15 to TRBJ2-5; D not certain. The end of the DNA aligns better with TRBJ2-7, so the J call may be wrong. CDR3 length equals 13 residues. CDR1 and CDR2 (germline): LNHNV, YYDKDF (reference sequence). CDR3 protein: CATSSSNSYEQYF. CDR3 DNA sequence: TGTGCCACCAGCAGCTCTAACTCCTACGAGCAGTACTTC.

This chain connects TRBV6-6 to TRBJ2-7; no clear D. Germline V gene sequence: CDR1 MNHNY, CDR2 SVGAGI (reference sequence). Between the trimmed V and J ends, which lost 4 bases and 5 bases, there was a span of 9 bases. CDR3 length: 12 residues. CDR3 sequence reads: CASSLARDEQYF. The CDR3 DNA sequence: TGTGCCAGCAGTTTGGCCCGGGACGAGCAGTACTTC.

This clone was seen only a few times. The CDR3 DNA is TGTGCCAGCAGTTCCCCCTCGGGAACTGTAGATACGCAGTATTTT. Its protein is CASSSPSGTVDTQYF. V is TRBV27 and J is TRBJ2-3; TRBD2 is a possible D gene (5 bases). This CDR3 region has 15 residues. The germline CDR1 and CDR2 sequences are MNHEY and SMNVEV (reference sequence). Trimming pared 4 bases from V and 5 bases from J, leaving 16 bases between.

The V gene is TRBV7-2, the J gene TRBJ2-7; 10 bases are shared with TRBD1. Germline trimming cut 3 bases from V and 7 bases from J; bases unmatched to any gene: 9. Per the germline V gene, CDR1 is SGHTA and CDR2 is FQGNSA. The CDR3 has 15 amino acids. CDR3 in amino acids: CASSFEGTGVGEQYF. CDR3 DNA: TGTGCCAGCAGCTTTGAGGGGACAGGGGTAGGGGAGCAGTACTTC.

This sequence joins TRBV5-4 and TRBJ1-6; D may be TRBD1 (5 bases). Germline lookup yields CDR1 SGHNT and CDR2 YYREEE (reference sequence). This CDR3 contains 12 residues. Trimming took 3 bases from V and 9 from J, leaving 7 bases between them. The CDR3 bases are TGTGCCAGCAGCTCGACAGTTTCACCCCTCCACTTT. Protein: CASSSTVSPLHF.

This clone was seen a handful of times. The V gene is TRBV7-8, the J gene TRBJ1-3; 9 nucleotides align to TRBD1. Germline V gives CDR1 SGHVS, CDR2 FQNEAQ. The CDR3 sequence is 16 residues long. J lost 11 bases, V lost 4 bases, and 15 bases had no gene match. The CDR3 nucleotides read TGTGCCAGCAGCTCAAGGGGACAGGGACTCCGGGCAGCCATATATTTT. Its protein product is CASSSRGQGLRAAIYF. The entire variable domain, with the rest obtained from reference TRBV7-8 and TRBJ1-3, is as follows: GAGVSQSPRYKVAKRGQDVALRCDPISGHVSLFWYQQALGQGPEFLTYFQNEAQLDKSGLPSDRFFAERPEGSVSTLKIQRTQQEDSAVYLCASSSRGQGLRAAIYFGEGSWLTVV.

A few counts support this clone. The chain employs TRBV6-5 and TRBJ1-1; D uncertain. Trimming removed 4 bases from V and 0 bases from J, with 12 bases in between. Germline V gene sequence: CDR1 MNHEY, CDR2 SVGAGI. This CDR3 has 15 residues. DNA for the CDR3: TGTGCCAGCAGTTCCGGCGGCGGCTTGAACACTGAAGCTTTCTTT. This codes for CASSSGGGLNTEAFF.

The chain's CDR3 is CASSLGGQATYEQYF. CDR3 DNA sequence: TGTGCCAGCAGCTTAGGCGGACAGGCTACTTACGAGCAGTACTTC. V is TRBV7-2 and J is TRBJ2-7; 7 bases are a match to TRBD1. Trimming cost V 1 base and J 4 bases; bases outside gene matches: 7. The CDR3 has 15 residues. The germline V gene encodes CDR1 SGHTA and CDR2 FQGNSA.

The V gene is TRBV11-1, the J gene TRBJ2-5; 7 positions match TRBD2. V gave up 6 bases and J gave up 1 base; unmatched junction bases: 5. Germline V gives CDR1 SGHAT, CDR2 FQDESV (reference sequence). The CDR3 is 14 amino acids. CDR3 nucleotides: TGTGCCAGCAGTTACCCGGGGGGCCAAGAGACCCAGTACTTC. This gives the protein CASSYPGGQETQYF. Using reference TRBV11-1 and TRBJ2-5 for the parts outside the CDR3, the full variable domain is EAEVAQSPRYKITEKSQAVAFWCDPISGHATLYWYRQILGQGPELLVQFQDESVVDDSQLPKDRFSAERLKGVDSTLKIQPAELGDSAMYLCASSYPGGQETQYFGPGTRLLVL.

The V and J genes are TRBV18 and TRBJ2-3; 8 positions agree with TRBD2. Germline V CDR1 and CDR2: KGHSH, LQKENI. Trimming at V came to 3 bases and at J to 2 bases, leaving 4 bases not matched to a gene. This CDR3 spans 15 amino acids. The CDR3 reads CASSPILADTDTQYF. CDR3 nucleotide sequence: TGTGCCAGCTCACCCATACTAGCGGACACAGATACGCAGTATTTT.

The chain combines TRBV6-5 with TRBJ1-2; D is possibly TRBD1 (5 bases). CDR3 size: 12 residues. V dropped 5 bases and J dropped 8 bases, with 12 bases sitting between them. Looked up from germline, CDR1 is MNHEY and CDR2 is SVGAGI. Written as DNA, the CDR3 is TGTGCCAGCAGTACGGGCAGGGTCGGCTACACCTTC. Translation gives CASSTGRVGYTF.

The chain couples TRBV4-3 to TRBJ1-1; no reliable D call. The length of the CDR3 is 15 residues. The V and J ends lost 1 base and 3 bases respectively, with 12 bases between them. Germline V lookup: CDR1 LGHNA, CDR2 YSLEER. The CDR3 nucleotides read TGCGCCAGCAGCCAAGTCTCCGGGAGGGACACTGAAGCTTTCTTT. This encodes CASSQVSGRDTEAFF.

The J gene is TRBJ2-6, the V gene TRBV4-3, with 9 bases aligning to TRBD2. This CDR3 region has 21 residues. Trimming took 4 bases from V and 1 from J; bases not matched to a gene: 17. The germline gives CDR1 LGHNA, CDR2 YSLEER. The CDR3 is CASSLRILRGGGASGANVLTF. DNA of the CDR3: TGCGCCAGCAGCCTAAGGATCCTCCGTGGCGGGGGGGCTTCTGGGGCCAACGTCCTGACTTTC.

The rearrangement uses TRBV4-2 and TRBJ2-1, with 11 bases fitting TRBD1. The J segment lost 8 bases and the V segment lost 1 base, leaving 10 bases of the junction unmatched. CDR1 and CDR2 (germline): LGHNA, YNFKEQ. The CDR3 length is 17 residues. Written as DNA, the CDR3 is TGTGCCAGCAGCCAAGGACAGGACAGGGGGCAATGGGATGAGCAGTTCTTC. Residues: CASSQGQDRGQWDEQFF.

This clone was picked up a small number of times. The chain is built from TRBV19 and TRBJ2-2; TRBD2 agrees at 9 bases. Germline V gene lookup returns CDR1 LNHDA and CDR2 SQIVND (reference sequence). V lost 3 bases, J lost 5 bases, and 1 base stayed unmatched. The CDR3 runs 14 residues. The CDR3 sequence is CASSMGLATGELFF. CDR3 bases: TGTGCCAGTAGTATGGGACTAGCAACCGGGGAGCTGTTTTTT.

The chain couples TRBV29-1 to TRBJ2-7; tentatively, D is TRBD2 (5 bases). Germline lookup yields CDR1 SQVTM and CDR2 ANQGSEA. The CDR3 totals 11 residues. Trimming pared 4 bases from V and 6 bases from J, leaving 10 bases between. CDR3 nucleotides: TGCAGCGTTGCAACGGGGATCGAGCAGTACTTC. It is translated as CSVATGIEQYF.

This rearrangement joins TRBV27 to TRBJ2-5; 10 bases are shared with TRBD2. Losses at the gene ends were 1 base for V and 7 bases for J; bases not matched to a gene: 15. CDR1 and CDR2 from the germline V gene are MNHEY and SMNVEV (reference sequence). The CDR3 extends over 18 amino acids. CDR3 in DNA: TGTGCCAGCAGTTTATACCCCTGGGGGAGCGGGGGGGCCGGGACCCAGTACTTC. This gives the protein CASSLYPWGSGGAGTQYF.

The rearrangement joins TRBV11-1 to TRBJ2-7, with 7 bases identical to TRBD1. V lost 3 bases and J lost 4; bases outside the gene matches: 3. Germline lookup yields CDR1 SGHAT and CDR2 FQDESV (reference sequence). The CDR3 loop spans 13 amino acids. The CDR3 protein is CASSLDRRYEQYF. The CDR3 region has the DNA TGTGCCAGCAGCTTGGACAGGAGGTACGAGCAGTACTTC.

The rearrangement joins TRBV6-6 to TRBJ2-4; D is uncertain. Per the germline V gene, CDR1 is MNHNY and CDR2 is SVGAGI (reference sequence). The CDR3 has 15 amino acids. The V end was cut by 2 bases, the J end by 0 bases, with 8 bases between. CDR3 nucleotide sequence: TGTGCCAGCAGTTACCGAGCGATAGCCAAAAACATTCAGTACTTC. It translates to CASSYRAIAKNIQYF.

The CDR3 coding sequence is TGTGCCAGCACCAAAACACAGCCTAATAACTATGGCTACACCTTC. This sequence encodes CASTKTQPNNYGYTF. The gene calls are TRBV11-3 and TRBJ1-2, with D unclear. The CDR3 is made up of 15 amino acids. The germline V and J ends were trimmed by 7 bases and 1 base, with 16 bases remaining between them. In germline, CDR1 is SGHNT, CDR2 YENEEA.